A single sample is the source of the 8 T cell receptor beta chains below, sequenced in a study of T cell responses to AZD1222 COVID-19 vaccine. TCRdb keeps only in-frame clones here, not all; method: immunoSEQ multiplex PCR. This sample yields 90,000 to 150,000 clones, of which over 75% are seen a single time; 7% to 8% belongs to the top ten. The sequencing used peripheral blood, collected on day 0 of AZD1222 vaccination. These receptors all come from an adult in good health.

V is TRBV27 and J is TRBJ1-6; D perhaps matches TRBD1 (5 bases). Germline V lookup: CDR1 MNHEY, CDR2 SMNVEV (reference sequence). The CDR3 has 16 residues. V lost 2 bases and J 7 bases, leaving 15 bases between the germline ends. CDR3 region: CASSLNYRGLNSPLHF. The CDR3 DNA sequence: TGTGCCAGCAGTTTAAATTACCGGGGCCTAAATTCACCCCTCCACTTT.

The chain joins TRBV5-1 to TRBJ1-1, with D perhaps matching TRBD1 (5 bases). The length of the CDR3 is 15 residues. V was cut by 1 base and J by 5 bases, with 15 bases left in between. Germline V gene sequence: CDR1 SGHRS, CDR2 YFSETQ. The DNA for the CDR3 is TGCGCCAGCAGCTTGTCCCGGGGGGATTCAACTGAAGCTTTCTTT. It yields the protein CASSLSRGDSTEAFF.

The chain combines TRBV6-2 or TRBV6-3 with TRBJ2-3; 9 nucleotides agree with TRBD2. V lost 6 bases to trimming and J lost 2 bases; unmatched junction nucleotides: 9. The CDR3 is 16 amino acids. Germline CDR1 and CDR2: MNHEY and SVGEGT. In DNA, the CDR3 is TGTGCCAGCAGCTCGACTATAGCGGGGGCCACAGATACGCAGTATTTT. It specifies CASSSTIAGATDTQYF.

This rearrangement joins TRBV11-2 to TRBJ2-1, with a weak D call TRBD2 (6 bases). Trimming pared 5 bases from V and 4 bases from J, leaving 15 bases between. The CDR3 contains 15 residues. CDR1 is SGHAT and CDR2 is FQNNGV in the germline V gene. This chain's CDR3 is CASSPGLATYNEQFF. CDR3 nucleotide sequence: TGTGCCAGCAGCCCCGGGCTAGCGACATACAATGAGCAGTTCTTC. Full variable domain (remainder filled in from reference TRBV11-2 and TRBJ2-1): EAGVAQSPRYKIIEKRQSVAFWCNPISGHATLYWYQQILGQGPKLLIQFQNNGVVDDSQLPKDRFSAERLKGVDSTLKIQPAKLEDSAVYLCASSPGLATYNEQFFGPGTRLTVL.

The chain links TRBV5-6 to TRBJ2-7, with 7 bases fitting TRBD2. After removal of 1 base from V and 0 bases from J, the junction contained 4 bases not matched to a gene. The CDR3 runs 15 residues. From germline, CDR1 is SGHDT and CDR2 YYEEEE. CDR3 DNA: TGTGCCAGCAGCTTGTGGGGCGGGAGCTCCTACGAGCAGTACTTC. Translated, it gives CASSLWGGSSYEQYF.

The rearrangement uses TRBV24-1 and TRBJ2-2, with a possible D match to TRBD2 (5 bases). The V and J ends lost 7 bases and 4 bases respectively, with 9 bases between them. The CDR3 is 13 residues long. Germline V CDR1 and CDR2: KGHDR, SFDVKD. CDR3 region: CATRGVGTGELFF. As DNA, the CDR3 is TGTGCCACCAGGGGAGTGGGCACCGGGGAGCTGTTTTTT.

J is TRBJ2-7 and V is TRBV28; D may be TRBD2 (6 bases). CDR1 MDHEN and CDR2 SYDVKM come from the germline V gene. The CDR3 length is 15 residues. Trimming took off 6 bases at V and 0 bases at J, with 15 bases between the two ends. The CDR3 reads CASSPPGLSSYEQYF. The CDR3 DNA reads as TGTGCCAGCAGCCCCCCGGGACTCAGCTCCTACGAGCAGTACTTC.

This chain uses TRBV5-1 with TRBJ1-5; TRBD1 is a possible D gene (6 bases). The CDR3 runs to 15 residues. Germline lookup yields CDR1 SGHRS and CDR2 YFSETQ. Trimming took off 0 bases at V and 7 bases at J, with 14 bases between the two ends. The CDR3 here is CASSLGGQGWQPQHF. DNA of the CDR3: TGCGCCAGCAGCTTGGGAGGCCAGGGGTGGCAGCCCCAGCATTTT.